This is a list of T cell receptor beta chains from one sample in a study of regulatory T cells in long-lasting Graves disease. Using its own MiXCR run on the multiplex PCR reads, TCRdb lists one record per CDR3 protein. The table includes 360,000 or so distinct CDR3 sequences, around 16% detected once. In addition, the sample was reused for a study of T cells in Graves' hyperthyroidism and ophthalmopathy.

The sample here was peripheral blood mononuclear cells (PBMCs), taken at new diagnosis, from a patient treated with antithyroid drugs. These receptors were obtained from a woman younger than 30 with Graves disease. CDR3s include the opening cysteine and the closing phenylalanine or tryptophan. D genes are given only for firm matches. Size values are once, few and many counts, or a class for expanded clones, and some rows have none.

>17|many|TRBV28|TRBJ2-7|TRBD1
CASSLASQDRVSYEQYF
TGTGCCAGCAGTCTAGCCTCTCAGGACAGGGTGTCCTACGAGCAGTACTTC
>14|many|TRBV20-1|TRBJ1-2|-
CSAESPTGWGSYTF
TGCAGTGCCGAGTCACCGACAGGTTGGGGAAGCTACACCTTC
>13|-|TRBV20-1|TRBJ2-7|TRBD1
CNASGRGWYEQYF
TGCAATGCCAGCGGCAGGGGGTGGTACGAGCAGTACTTC
>16|many|TRBV5-6|TRBJ2-2|-
CASSPGPVMSTGELFF
TGTGCCAGCAGCCCCGGGCCGGTTATGAGCACCGGGGAGCTGTTTTTT
>15|few|TRBV6-1|TRBJ2-4|-
CASSDPGVAKNIQYF
TGTGCCAGCAGTGACCCTGGGGTAGCCAAAAACATTCAGTACTTC
>14|many|TRBV2|TRBJ2-1|TRBD2
CASLAGGQRGEQFF
TGTGCCAGCCTAGCGGGGGGGCAAAGGGGTGAGCAGTTCTTC
>16|many|TRBV7-9|TRBJ2-7|TRBD2
CASSLATSGIPYEQYF
TGTGCCAGCAGCTTAGCCACTAGCGGGATCCCCTACGAGCAGTACTTC
>14|many|TRBV11-3|TRBJ2-4|TRBD2
CASSLSGGASIQYF
TGTGCCAGCAGCCTTAGCGGGGGGGCCTCCATTCAGTACTTC
>13|-|TRBV12-5|TRBJ1-1|-
CASGLRRNTEAFF
TGTGCTAGTGGTTTGCGCCGGAACACTGAAGCTTTCTTT
>13|-|TRBV19|TRBJ2-1|TRBD2
CASSIGDYNERFF
TGTGCCAGTAGTATAGGGGACTACAATGAGCGGTTCTTC
>14|-|TRBV15|TRBJ2-7|TRBD1
CATSRGQGAREQYF
TGTGCCACCAGCAGAGGGCAGGGGGCGAGAGAGCAGTACTTC
>15|-|TRBV6-1|TRBJ2-7|TRBD2
CASSPLAGGSYEQYF
TGTGCCAGCAGTCCTCTAGCGGGAGGGTCCTACGAGCAGTACTTC
>13|many|TRBV5-5|TRBJ2-3|-
CASSVAGRDTQYF
TGTGCCAGCAGCGTGGCAGGGCGGGATACGCAGTATTTT
>15|few|TRBV28|TRBJ1-1|-
CASRGSYREDTEAFF
TGTGCCAGCAGAGGTTCCTACAGGGAGGACACTGAAGCTTTCTTT
>13|few|TRBV18|TRBJ2-7|-
CASSPELMDEQYF
TGTGCCAGCTCACCTGAGTTGATGGACGAGCAGTACTTC
>15|many|TRBV7-3|TRBJ2-7|TRBD2
CASSLGVGGAYEQYF
TGTGCCAGCAGCTTAGGGGTTGGGGGGGCCTACGAGCAGTACTTC
>14|-|TRBV19|TRBJ2-7|TRBD1
CASSTGTGPYEQYF
TGTGCCAGTAGTACGGGGACAGGGCCCTACGAGCAGTACTTC
>15|few|TRBV7-8|TRBJ1-6|TRBD1
CASSPLGTVNSPLHF
TGTGCCAGCAGCCCTCTGGGGACAGTAAATTCACCCCTCCACTTT
>16|-|TRBV5-8|TRBJ2-4|-
CASSLGSAVAKNIQYF
TGTGCCAGCAGCTTGGGTTCAGCCGTAGCCAAAAACATTCAGTACTTC
>13|many|TRBV12-3/TRBV12-4|TRBJ1-6|-
CASSLTGRSPLHF
TGTGCCAGCAGTTTAACGGGACGCTCACCCCTCCACTTT
>16|few|TRBV19|TRBJ2-1|-
CASSIYITEGRDEQFF
TGTGCCAGTAGTATATACATCACCGAGGGGCGAGATGAGCAGTTCTTC
>12|few|TRBV11-2|TRBJ1-4|-
CAGSLGTEKLFF
TGTGCCGGCAGCTTAGGGACTGAAAAACTGTTTTTT
>15|many|TRBV18|TRBJ1-6|-
CASSPGTADNSPLHF
TGTGCCAGCTCACCTGGGACGGCTGATAATTCACCCCTCCACTTT
>12|-|TRBV27|TRBJ1-5|-
CASGEVDQPQHF
TGTGCCAGCGGGGAAGTCGATCAGCCCCAGCATTTT
>17|many|TRBV18|TRBJ1-4|-
CASSPRGGVSTNEKLFF
TGTGCCAGCTCACCACGGGGAGGAGTGAGTACTAATGAAAAACTGTTTTTT
>16|-|TRBV6-1|TRBJ1-4|TRBD1
CASRRTGEAANEKLFF
TGTGCCAGCAGAAGAACAGGGGAAGCGGCTAATGAAAAACTGTTTTTT
>15|many|TRBV12-3/TRBV12-4|TRBJ2-1|-
CASRRGGGTYNEQFF
TGTGCCAGCAGGAGAGGGGGGGGGACCTACAATGAGCAGTTCTTC
>13|many|TRBV7-8|TRBJ1-1|TRBD1
CANGQGPNTEAFF
TGTGCCAACGGACAGGGACCGAACACTGAAGCTTTCTTT
>13|few|TRBV15|TRBJ1-5|-
CATAPVSNQPQHF
TGTGCCACCGCCCCGGTCAGCAATCAGCCCCAGCATTTT
>14|many|TRBV5-1|TRBJ2-7|-
CASSLGGTNYEQYF
TGCGCCAGCAGCTTGGGGGGGACAAACTACGAGCAGTACTTC
>13|few|TRBV27|TRBJ2-1|TRBD2
CASRGRGVSEQFF
TGTGCCAGCAGGGGCCGGGGGGTGAGTGAGCAGTTCTTC
>10|-|TRBV20-1|TRBJ1-2|-
CSPGGRGNTF
TGCAGTCCGGGAGGACGGGGGAACACCTTC
>15|many|TRBV28|TRBJ2-2|-
CASTERADNTGELFF
TGTGCCAGCACCGAGCGGGCGGACAACACCGGGGAGCTGTTTTTT
>11|few|TRBV28|TRBJ1-4|-
CATAGLEKLFF
TGTGCCACCGCAGGGCTTGAAAAACTGTTTTTT
>13|once|TRBV10-3|TRBJ1-1|-
CAISTPGRQGAFF
TGTGCCATCAGCACTCCGGGACGTCAGGGGGCTTTCTTT
>14|-|TRBV11-2|TRBJ2-7|-
CASSLAQISYEQYF
TGTGCCAGCAGCTTAGCACAGATCTCCTACGAGCAGTACTTC
>15|-|TRBV5-1|TRBJ1-6|TRBD1
CASSLGTGSGSPLHF
TGCGCCAGCAGCTTGGGGACAGGGAGTGGTTCACCCCTCCACTTT
>13|-|TRBV19|TRBJ2-3|TRBD2
CASNPRRGDTQYF
TGTGCCAGTAATCCCCGGCGGGGGGATACGCAGTATTTT
>14|-|TRBV6-1|TRBJ1-5|-
CASSEYGISEPQHF
TGTGCCAGCAGTGAATACGGTATCTCGGAGCCCCAGCATTTT
>14|-|TRBV20-1|TRBJ1-4|-
CSAGSLGENEKLFF
TGCAGTGCTGGGTCCCTGGGGGAGAATGAAAAACTGTTTTTT
>15|many|TRBV7-2|TRBJ1-5|TRBD1
CASSLFGQVRQPQHF
TGTGCCAGCAGCTTATTCGGACAGGTCCGGCAGCCCCAGCATTTT
>16|many|TRBV7-2|TRBJ2-3|TRBD2
CASSLRAGGMTDTQYF
TGTGCCAGCAGCCTCCGAGCGGGAGGGATGACAGATACGCAGTATTTT
>12|many|TRBV27|TRBJ1-6|-
CASREGNSPLHF
TGTGCCAGCAGAGAGGGGAATTCACCCCTCCACTTT
>17|many|TRBV7-2|TRBJ2-3|TRBD2
CASSLAFPSGPRDTQYF
TGTGCCAGCAGCTTAGCGTTTCCTAGCGGGCCCCGGGATACGCAGTATTTT
>18|many|TRBV15|TRBJ2-3|TRBD2
CATSRESLAGTSTDTQYF
TGTGCCACCAGCAGGGAATCCTTAGCGGGTACGTCCACAGATACGCAGTATTTT
>15|few|TRBV6-2/TRBV6-3|TRBJ2-3|TRBD2
CASSYGLAGIDTQYF
TGTGCCAGCAGTTACGGACTAGCGGGAATAGATACGCAGTATTTT
>16|many|TRBV9|TRBJ2-7|-
CASSRRGGGPPYEQYF
TGTGCCAGCAGCCGTAGAGGAGGGGGACCACCCTACGAGCAGTACTTC
>14|many|TRBV20-1|TRBJ2-3|TRBD2
CSARLAGSTDTQYF
TGCAGTGCCAGATTAGCGGGGAGCACAGATACGCAGTATTTT
>15|many|TRBV11-2|TRBJ2-7|-
CASSLAGGDGYEQYF
TGTGCCAGCAGCTTAGCAGGGGGGGACGGCTACGAGCAGTACTTC
>15|few|TRBV11-2|TRBJ2-7|-
CASSHEGPRSYGQYF
TGTGCCAGCAGCCATGAGGGGCCGCGATCCTACGGGCAGTACTTC
>13|-|TRBV19|TRBJ1-1|-
CASSMAAVAEAFF
TGTGCCAGTAGTATGGCGGCAGTGGCTGAAGCTTTCTTT
>14|-|TRBV19|TRBJ1-2|TRBD1
CASSLERGLDGYTF
TGTGCCAGTAGTCTCGAAAGGGGGCTGGATGGTTACACCTTC
>13|many|TRBV28|TRBJ1-5|-
CASSPGINQPQHF
TGTGCCAGCAGCCCAGGGATCAATCAGCCCCAGCATTTT
>14|-|TRBV6-1|TRBJ2-3|-
CASTRGGVTDTQYF
TGTGCCAGCACCAGGGGTGGAGTTACGGATACGCAGTATTTT